One and the same sample provided the 10 T cell receptor beta chains below, sequenced in a study of blood T cells in healthy people across ages. The second PCR ran about 6 to 12 cycles with a sample-barcoded 5' primer and J-beta primers. TCRdb passed the 5' RACE reads through MiXCR, listing each CDR3 protein once. The top ten clones hold 7% to 9.5% of a sample with roughly 1,500,000 distinct CDR3 sequences, about 40% of them seen once. Sequences were obtained from blood. The receptors here all came from a woman between 18 and 29 years old in good health.

This chain links TRBV7-9 with TRBJ1-4, with D unclear. Germline V gene data show CDR1 as SEHNR and CDR2 as FQNEAQ (reference sequence). V was trimmed by 5 bases and J by 0 bases, leaving 7 bases between them. CDR3 length equals 14 residues. The CDR3 region has the DNA TGTGCCAGCAGCCGAGCTGCAACTAATGAAAAACTGTTTTTT. Its protein product is CASSRAATNEKLFF. Filled out from reference TRBV7-9 and TRBJ1-4, the complete variable domain reads DTGVSQNPRHKITKRGQNVTFRCDPISEHNRLYWYRQTLGQGPEFLTYFQNEAQLEKSRLLSDRFSAERPKGSFSTLEIQRTEQGDSAMYLCASSRAATNEKLFFGSGTQLSVL.

J is TRBJ2-5 and V is TRBV29-1; D not certain. The CDR3 runs 14 residues. Trimming stripped 3 bases from V and 4 bases from J, with 15 bases between. Germline CDR1 SQVTM, CDR2 ANQGSEA. Here the CDR3 reads CSVDSPAVRETQYF. The DNA for the CDR3 is TGCAGCGTTGATTCACCCGCGGTACGAGAGACCCAGTACTTC. The complete variable domain, with remaining parts taken from reference TRBV29-1 and TRBJ2-5, reads SAVISQKPSRDICQRGTSLTIQCQVDSQVTMMFWYRQQPGQSLTLIATANQGSEATYESGFVIDKFPISRPNLTFSTLTVSNMSPEDSSIYLCSVDSPAVRETQYFGPGTRLLVL.

The chain recombines TRBV3-1 with TRBJ2-4; maybe TRBD2 (7 bases). The CDR3 spans 16 residues. With 4 bases removed from V and 0 bases from J, the gap between germline ends came to 13 bases. The germline CDR1 and CDR2 sequences are LGHDT and YNNKEL (reference sequence). CDR3 amino acids: CASSRGASGAKNIQYF. CDR3 sequence (DNA): TGTGCCAGCAGCCGGGGGGCTAGCGGAGCCAAAAACATTCAGTACTTC.

This clonotype was observed a handful of times. The chain is built from TRBV29-1 and TRBJ2-5; the D is unclear. This CDR3 is built from 13 residues. Trimming stripped 1 base from V and 11 bases from J, with 17 bases between. CDR1 SQVTM and CDR2 ANQGSEA come from the germline V gene. The CDR3 sequence is CSVEAPTSSEQYF. DNA of the CDR3: TGCAGCGTTGAAGCCCCGACCTCGAGTGAGCAGTACTTC.

V is TRBV5-1 and J is TRBJ2-3; the D is unclear. CDR3 length: 16 amino acids. CDR1 is SGHRS, CDR2 YFSETQ, per germline. Trimming removed 6 bases from V and 1 base from J, with 18 bases in between. The CDR3 loop is CASNKLLAWGTDTQYF. The CDR3 coding sequence is TGCGCCAGCAACAAGCTGCTGGCGTGGGGCACAGATACGCAGTATTTT.

There are many counts of this clonotype. The V call is TRBV4-1, the J call TRBJ2-7; 7 bases align to TRBD1. CDR3 size: 15 residues. Germline V lookup: CDR1 MGHRA, CDR2 YSYEKL. V lost 4 bases and J lost 3; bases outside the gene matches: 9. As DNA, the CDR3 is TGCGCCAGCAGCCGAATGGATACAGGGGACTACGAGCAGTACTTC. Amino acid sequence: CASSRMDTGDYEQYF.

This clonotype has only a few counts. The chain couples TRBV3-1 to TRBJ2-1; the D gene is possibly TRBD2 (6 bases). Trimming shortened V by 5 bases and J by 2 bases, and 13 bases separated the two germline ends. Germline V CDR1 and CDR2: LGHDT, YNNKEL (reference sequence). The CDR3 sequence is 15 residues long. CDR3: CASSSSGLTYNEQFF. DNA of the CDR3: TGTGCCAGCAGCTCGAGCGGGTTAACCTACAATGAGCAGTTCTTC.

The table lists this clonotype with many counts. J is TRBJ1-1 and V is TRBV12-3 or TRBV12-4; D ambiguous. Between the trimmed V and J ends, which lost 2 bases and 1 base, there was a span of 8 bases. The CDR3 spans 14 residues. The CDR3 here is CASSLRTANTEAFF. CDR3 DNA sequence: TGTGCCAGCAGTTTACGAACAGCGAACACTGAAGCTTTCTTT.

V gene TRBV3-1 combines with J gene TRBJ1-2; 7 bases map to TRBD1. This CDR3 region has 17 residues. CDR1 and CDR2 (germline): LGHDT, YNNKEL (reference sequence). The J segment lost 0 bases and the V segment lost 4 bases, leaving 11 bases of the junction unmatched. CDR3 amino acids: CASSPLLGQATNYGYTF. In nucleotides, the CDR3 is TGTGCCAGCAGCCCCTTATTAGGACAGGCCACTAACTATGGCTACACCTTC.

The genes are TRBV6-5 and TRBJ2-1; the D gene is possibly TRBD1 (6 bases). This CDR3 region has 16 residues. Trimming left V 2 bases short and J 5 bases short, with 16 bases between. In germline, CDR1 is MNHEY, CDR2 SVGAGI. In DNA form, the CDR3 reads TGTGCCAGCAGTTACGACGGGACACGGCCCGACAATGAGCAGTTCTTC. This sequence encodes CASSYDGTRPDNEQFF.